This T cell receptor beta chain was sequenced during a study of T cell repertoires in cytomegalovirus infection. Study-wide context: Researchers turned to recently identified HLA-C-restricted CMV epitopes as well as well-studied HLA-B-restricted ones. TCR beta signatures that were public indicated CMV infection and matching HLA type. Regarding the study as a whole: HLA-C-restricted, CMV-specific TCR beta clonotypes were dominant ex vivo.

Germline V gene sequence: CDR1 MNHEY, CDR2 SMNVEV (reference sequence). This CDR3 spans 16 amino acids. Trimming pared 3 bases from V and 3 bases from J, leaving 18 bases between. A few counts support this clonotype. Its target is unknown. TCRdb re-derived calls from the reads in MiXCR, one entry per CDR3 protein. The sample consists of fewer than 900,000 distinct CDR3 sequences, 29% of them appearing once. The chain uses TRBV27 and TRBJ2-7, with D perhaps TRBD1 or TRBD2 (6 bases each). The receptor was isolated from a human donor in good health (CMV status not recorded). Some clones in this sample may be carry-over from other donors' samples. The starting material was cultured CD8+ T cells from PBMCs, obtained from culture after CMV antigen stimulation. The CDR3 DNA follows: TGTGCCAGCAGTTTCAACCTACAGGGACTCGTCTACGAGCAGTACTTC. This translates into CASSFNLQGLVYEQYF.